This T cell receptor (beta chain) was observed in a study of Ad26.COV2.S vaccination and SARS-CoV-2 variants. Whole-study context: Donor had been placed in the Ad26.COV2.S arm of the COV1001 trial. Findings and limits, study-wide: For non-spike TCRs, breadth in vaccine recipients resembled that in placebo recipients. Assessments of TCR breadth and depth may have underestimated the total T cell responses. Placebo recipients had lower spike-specific TCR breadth than vaccine recipients.

Using immunoSEQ multiplex PCR, the repertoire was profiled, and TCRdb retains in-frame clones only, with some absent. This sample has 300,000 to 350,000 clones, with approximately 90% found just once. This sample's treatment: 15 to 20 received Ad26.COV2.S at low or high dose, single or two shots; roughly 5 received placebo; per-sample allocation not given. Day 63 after the first injection of vaccine or placebo was the sampling time. In the case of this clone: Its antigen is unidentified.

The length of the CDR3 is 15 residues. V shed 3 bases and J shed 6 bases, with 18 bases lying between them. Germline CDR1 reads SGHTA; CDR2 reads FQGNSA. This sequence joins TRBV7-2 and TRBJ2-7; D perhaps matches TRBD2 (6 bases). The sample consisted of peripheral blood, taken in a trial of Ad26.COV2.S vaccine versus placebo. The receptor was derived from a person aged 18 to 65 who received the Ad26.COV2.S COVID-19 vaccine or a placebo. The CDR3 DNA sequence: TGTGCCAGCAGCTTGAACGGGGCGGGGATGGGCGAGCAGTACTTC. It codes for CASSLNGAGMGEQYF.